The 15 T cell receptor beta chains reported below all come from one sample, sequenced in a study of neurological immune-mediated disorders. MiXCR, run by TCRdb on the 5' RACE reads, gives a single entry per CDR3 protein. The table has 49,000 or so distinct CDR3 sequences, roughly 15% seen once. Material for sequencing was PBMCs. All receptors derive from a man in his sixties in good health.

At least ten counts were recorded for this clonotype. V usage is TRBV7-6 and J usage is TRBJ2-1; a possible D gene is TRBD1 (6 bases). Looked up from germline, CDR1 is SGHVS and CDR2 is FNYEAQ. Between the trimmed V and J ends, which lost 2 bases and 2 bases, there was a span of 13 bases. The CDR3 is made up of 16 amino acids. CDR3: CASSLLTAGAYNEQFF. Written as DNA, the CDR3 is TGTGCCAGCAGCTTATTAACTGCAGGGGCCTACAATGAGCAGTTCTTC.

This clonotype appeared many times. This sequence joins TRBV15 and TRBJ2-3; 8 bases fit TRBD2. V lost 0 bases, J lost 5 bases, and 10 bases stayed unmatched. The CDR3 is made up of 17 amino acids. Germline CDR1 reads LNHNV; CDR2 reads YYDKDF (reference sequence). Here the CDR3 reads CATSRDQREIALDTQYF. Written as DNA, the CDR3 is TGTGCCACCAGCAGAGACCAGCGGGAGATTGCTTTAGATACGCAGTATTTT.

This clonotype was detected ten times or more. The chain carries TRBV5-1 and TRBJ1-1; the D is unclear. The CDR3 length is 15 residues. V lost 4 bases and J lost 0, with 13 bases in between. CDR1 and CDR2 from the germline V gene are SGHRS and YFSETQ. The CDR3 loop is CASSPGLNMNTEAFF. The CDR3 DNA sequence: TGCGCCAGCAGCCCTGGACTGAACATGAACACTGAAGCTTTCTTT.

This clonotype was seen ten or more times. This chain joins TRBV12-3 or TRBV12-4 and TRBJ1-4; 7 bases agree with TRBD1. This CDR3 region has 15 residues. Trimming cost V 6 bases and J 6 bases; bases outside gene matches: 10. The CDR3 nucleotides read TGTGCCAGCAGCTTTACAGGGGCCGGCCATGAAAAACTGTTTTTT. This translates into CASSFTGAGHEKLFF.

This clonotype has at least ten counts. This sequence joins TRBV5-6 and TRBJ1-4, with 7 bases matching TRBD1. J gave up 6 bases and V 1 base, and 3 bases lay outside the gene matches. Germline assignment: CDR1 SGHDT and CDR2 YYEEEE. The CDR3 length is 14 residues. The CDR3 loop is CASSLKGADEKLFF. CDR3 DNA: TGTGCCAGCAGCTTGAAGGGGGCTGATGAAAAACTGTTTTTT. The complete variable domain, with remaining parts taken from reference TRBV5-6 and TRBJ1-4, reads DAGVTQSPTHLIKTRGQQVTLRCSPKSGHDTVSWYQQALGQGPQFIFQYYEEEERQRGNFPDRFSGHQFPNYSSELNVNALLLGDSALYLCASSLKGADEKLFFGSGTQLSVL.

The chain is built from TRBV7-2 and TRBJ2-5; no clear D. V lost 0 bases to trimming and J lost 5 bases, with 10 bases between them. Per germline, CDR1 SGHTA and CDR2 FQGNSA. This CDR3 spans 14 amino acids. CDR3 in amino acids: CASSLATARETQYF. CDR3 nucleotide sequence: TGTGCCAGCAGCTTAGCGACCGCCAGGGAGACCCAGTACTTC.

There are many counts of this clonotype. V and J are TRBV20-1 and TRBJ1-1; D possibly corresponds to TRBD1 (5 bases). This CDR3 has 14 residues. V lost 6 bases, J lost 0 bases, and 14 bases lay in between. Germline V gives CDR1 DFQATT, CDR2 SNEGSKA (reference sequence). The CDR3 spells CSAERAGMNTEAFF. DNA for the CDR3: TGCAGTGCGGAAAGGGCAGGGATGAACACTGAAGCTTTCTTT.

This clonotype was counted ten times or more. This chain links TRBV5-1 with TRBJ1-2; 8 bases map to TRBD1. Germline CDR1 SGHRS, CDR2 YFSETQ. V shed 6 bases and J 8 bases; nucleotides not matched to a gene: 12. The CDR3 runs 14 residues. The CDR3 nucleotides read TGCGCCAGCAACCCGGGACAGGCCCCCTCCGGCTACACCTTC. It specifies CASNPGQAPSGYTF.

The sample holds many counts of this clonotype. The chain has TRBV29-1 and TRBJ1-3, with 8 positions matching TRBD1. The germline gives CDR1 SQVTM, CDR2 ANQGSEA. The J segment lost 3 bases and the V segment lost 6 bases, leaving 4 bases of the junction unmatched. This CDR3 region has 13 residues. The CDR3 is CSVGQGFGNTIYF. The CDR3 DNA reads TGCAGCGTAGGACAGGGTTTTGGAAACACCATATATTTT.

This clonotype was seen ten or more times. In DNA, the CDR3 is TGTGCCAGCAGCCCGGGGACTAGCGGGAGTCTTGTAATTAGAGAGACCCAGTACTTC. Its translation is CASSPGTSGSLVIRETQYF. V and J are TRBV7-9 and TRBJ2-5; TRBD2 matches 14 bases. The CDR3 sequence is 19 residues long. Per germline, CDR1 SEHNR and CDR2 FQNEAQ (reference sequence). J was trimmed by 4 bases and V by 5 bases; bases with no gene match: 15.

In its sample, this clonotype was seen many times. The CDR3 DNA reads TGTGCCAGCAGTCCCCAGGGTAGCGGGATGTACAATGAGCAGTTCTTC. Its protein product is CASSPQGSGMYNEQFF. The chain combines TRBV6-5 with TRBJ2-1; 8 bases map to TRBD2. J was trimmed by 4 bases and V by 5 bases; bases with no gene match: 10. The germline gives CDR1 MNHEY, CDR2 SVGAGI. CDR3 length: 16 amino acids.

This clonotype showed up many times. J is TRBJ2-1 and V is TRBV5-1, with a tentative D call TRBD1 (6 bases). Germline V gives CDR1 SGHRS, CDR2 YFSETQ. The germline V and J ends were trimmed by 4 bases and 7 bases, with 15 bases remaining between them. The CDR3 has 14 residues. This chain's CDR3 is CASSTFRTENEQFF. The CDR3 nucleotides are TGCGCCAGCAGCACCTTCCGGACAGAGAATGAGCAGTTCTTC.

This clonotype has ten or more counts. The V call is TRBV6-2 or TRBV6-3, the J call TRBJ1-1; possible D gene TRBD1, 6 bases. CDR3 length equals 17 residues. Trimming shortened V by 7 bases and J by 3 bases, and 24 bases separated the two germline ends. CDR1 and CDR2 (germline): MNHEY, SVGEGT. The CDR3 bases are TGTGCCAGCACCGACAGGCGGACCCCAACGAGAGACACTGAAGCTTTCTTT. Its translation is CASTDRRTPTRDTEAFF.

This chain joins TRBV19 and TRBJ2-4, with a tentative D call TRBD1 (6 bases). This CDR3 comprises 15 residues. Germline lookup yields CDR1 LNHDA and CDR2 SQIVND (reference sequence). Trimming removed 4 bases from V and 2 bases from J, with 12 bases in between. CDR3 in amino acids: CASSRIQGSKNIQYF. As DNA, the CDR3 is TGTGCCAGTAGTAGAATACAGGGTTCCAAAAACATTCAGTACTTC.

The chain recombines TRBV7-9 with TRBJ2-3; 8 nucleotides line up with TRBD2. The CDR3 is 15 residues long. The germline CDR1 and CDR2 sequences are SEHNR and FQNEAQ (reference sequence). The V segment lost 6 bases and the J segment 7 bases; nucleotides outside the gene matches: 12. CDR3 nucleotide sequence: TGTGCCAGCAGACCGGGGGGGGCTAATGCGAATACGCAGTATTTT. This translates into CASRPGGANANTQYF.